This T cell receptor beta chain stems from a study of T cells after yellow fever vaccination. Germline CDR1 reads SGHRS; CDR2 reads YFSETQ. Between the trimmed V and J ends, which lost 0 bases and 4 bases, there was a span of 13 bases. This CDR3 has 15 amino acids. As for this clonotype: Its antigen is not identified.

TCRdb analysed the 5' RACE reads with MiXCR anew, one entry per CDR3 protein. The sample includes approximately 580,000 distinct CDR3 sequences, approximately 16% of them seen just once. Overall study results and limits: Subsequent booster samples again held most clones from primary vaccination (roughly 95% CD4, 85% to 90% CD8).

The chain is built from TRBV5-1 and TRBJ2-5; D unresolved. The receptor's source is a man aged 18 to 30 who received the YFV17D yellow fever vaccine. This sample comprised PBMCs, obtained around 5 days after the first yellow fever vaccination. CDR3 DNA: TGCGCCAGCAGCTTGGGACTCCTTACGGTAGAGACCCAGTACTTC. Encoded protein: CASSLGLLTVETQYF.